This T cell receptor beta chain was obtained from a study of blood T cell repertoires in COVID-19. At the level of the study: COVID-19 samples, acute and convalescent, were from the United States, Italy and Spain. Sample material is recorded as cDNA or gDNA derived from T cells, B-cell-depleted T cells, or PBMCs.

Everyone who took part was about 18 to 90 years old, and they came from about 25 US areas. Assay: immunoSEQ multiplex PCR; the TCRdb copy retains only in-frame clones and omits some. Of about 330,000 clones listed, roughly 87% are singletons. V was clipped by 1 base and J by 0 bases, with 11 bases between them. Germline V lookup: CDR1 SGHRS, CDR2 YFSETQ. The CDR3 has 16 residues. This clone occurred a few times. Sequencing used PBMCs or T cells enriched from blood (not recorded which). The V call is TRBV5-1, the J call TRBJ1-5; D gene ambiguous. The TCR originated in a young woman who had recovered from COVID-19. In DNA form, the CDR3 reads TGCGCCAGCAGCTTGTCAGGCTCTTATAGCAATCAGCCCCAGCATTTT. Encoded protein: CASSLSGSYSNQPQHF.